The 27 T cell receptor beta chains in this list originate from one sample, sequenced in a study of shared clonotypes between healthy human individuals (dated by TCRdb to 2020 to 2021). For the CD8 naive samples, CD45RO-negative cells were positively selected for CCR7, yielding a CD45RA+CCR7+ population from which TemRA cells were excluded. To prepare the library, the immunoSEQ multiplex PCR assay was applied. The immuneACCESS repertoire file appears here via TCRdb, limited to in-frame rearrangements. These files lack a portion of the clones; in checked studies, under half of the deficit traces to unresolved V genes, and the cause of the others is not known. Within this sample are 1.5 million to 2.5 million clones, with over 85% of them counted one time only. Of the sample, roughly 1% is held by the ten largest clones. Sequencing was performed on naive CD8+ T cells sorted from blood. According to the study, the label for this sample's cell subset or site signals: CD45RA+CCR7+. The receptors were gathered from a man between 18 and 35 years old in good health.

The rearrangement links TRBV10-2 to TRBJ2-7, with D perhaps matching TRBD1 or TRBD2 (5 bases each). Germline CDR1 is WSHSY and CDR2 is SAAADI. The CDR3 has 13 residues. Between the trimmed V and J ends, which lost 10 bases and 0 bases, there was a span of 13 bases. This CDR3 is CAIRDGRSYEQYF. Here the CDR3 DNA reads TGCGCCATTCGGGACGGCCGCTCCTACGAGCAGTACTTC.

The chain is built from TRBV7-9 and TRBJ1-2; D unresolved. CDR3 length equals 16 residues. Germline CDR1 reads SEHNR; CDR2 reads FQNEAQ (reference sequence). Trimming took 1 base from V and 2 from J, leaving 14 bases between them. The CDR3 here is CASSLGPVAENYGYTF. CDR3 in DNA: TGTGCCAGCAGCTTAGGGCCAGTGGCAGAAAACTATGGCTACACCTTC.

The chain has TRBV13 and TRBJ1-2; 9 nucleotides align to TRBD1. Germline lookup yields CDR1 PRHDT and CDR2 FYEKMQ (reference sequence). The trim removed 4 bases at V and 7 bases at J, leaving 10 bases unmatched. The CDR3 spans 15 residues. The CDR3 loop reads CASSSPGQGMGGYTF. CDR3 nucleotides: TGTGCCAGCAGCTCACCGGGACAGGGAATGGGTGGCTACACCTTC.

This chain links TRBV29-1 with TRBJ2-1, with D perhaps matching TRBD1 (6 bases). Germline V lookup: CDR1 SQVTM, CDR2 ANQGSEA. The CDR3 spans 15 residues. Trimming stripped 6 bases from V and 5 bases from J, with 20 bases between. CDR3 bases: TGCAGCGTGAGGTCTCCCGACAGGTCCCACAATGAGCAGTTCTTC. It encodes CSVRSPDRSHNEQFF.

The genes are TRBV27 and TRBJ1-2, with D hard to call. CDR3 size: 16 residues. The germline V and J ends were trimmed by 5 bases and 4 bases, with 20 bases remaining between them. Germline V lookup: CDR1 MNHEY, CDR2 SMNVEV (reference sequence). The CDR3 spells CASSPSMGGLIYGYTF. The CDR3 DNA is TGTGCCAGCAGTCCCTCAATGGGAGGGCTTATCTATGGCTACACCTTC.

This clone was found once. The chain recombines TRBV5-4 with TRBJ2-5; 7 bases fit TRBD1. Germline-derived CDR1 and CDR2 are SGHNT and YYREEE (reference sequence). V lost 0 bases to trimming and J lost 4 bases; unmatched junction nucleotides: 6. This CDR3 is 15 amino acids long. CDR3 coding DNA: TGTGCCAGCAGCTTGGCCCTCGCAGGGGGAGAGACCCAGTACTTC. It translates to CASSLALAGGETQYF.

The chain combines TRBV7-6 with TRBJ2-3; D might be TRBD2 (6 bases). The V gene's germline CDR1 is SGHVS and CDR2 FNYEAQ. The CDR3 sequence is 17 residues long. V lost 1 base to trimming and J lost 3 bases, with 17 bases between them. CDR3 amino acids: CASSLVSGARGTDTQYF. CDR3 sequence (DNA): TGTGCCAGCAGCTTAGTTTCCGGGGCGCGGGGAACAGATACGCAGTATTTT.

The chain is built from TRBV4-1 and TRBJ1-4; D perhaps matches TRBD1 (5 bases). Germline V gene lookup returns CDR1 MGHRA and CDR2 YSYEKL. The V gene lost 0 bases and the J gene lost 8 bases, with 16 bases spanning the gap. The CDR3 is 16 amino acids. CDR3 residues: CASSQETEAGREKLFF. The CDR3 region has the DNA TGCGCCAGCAGCCAAGAAACGGAGGCAGGGCGGGAAAAACTGTTTTTT.

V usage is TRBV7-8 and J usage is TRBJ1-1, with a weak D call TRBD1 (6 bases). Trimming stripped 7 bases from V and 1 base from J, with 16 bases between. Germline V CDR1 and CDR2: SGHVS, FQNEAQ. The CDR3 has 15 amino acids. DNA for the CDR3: TGTGCCAGCATCCCGTTGGACAGAGCGAACACTGAAGCTTTCTTT. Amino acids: CASIPLDRANTEAFF.

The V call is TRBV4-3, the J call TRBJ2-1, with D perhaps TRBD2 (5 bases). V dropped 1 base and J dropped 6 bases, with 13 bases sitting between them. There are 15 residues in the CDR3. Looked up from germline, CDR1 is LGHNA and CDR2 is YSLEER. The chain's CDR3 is CASSQGTYAGNEQFF. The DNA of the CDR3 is TGCGCCAGCAGCCAAGGGACCTACGCGGGCAATGAGCAGTTCTTC.

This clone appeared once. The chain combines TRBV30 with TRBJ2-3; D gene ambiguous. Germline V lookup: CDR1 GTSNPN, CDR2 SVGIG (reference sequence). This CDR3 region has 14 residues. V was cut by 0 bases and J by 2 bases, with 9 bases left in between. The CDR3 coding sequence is TGTGCCTGGAGTGTACTCCACTCCACAGATACGCAGTATTTT. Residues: CAWSVLHSTDTQYF. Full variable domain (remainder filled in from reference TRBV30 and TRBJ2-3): SQTIHQWPATLVQPVGSPLSLECTVEGTSNPNLYWYRQAAGRGLQLLFYSVGIGQISSEVPQNLSASRPQDRQFILSSKKLLLSDSGFYLCAWSVLHSTDTQYFGPGTRLTVL.

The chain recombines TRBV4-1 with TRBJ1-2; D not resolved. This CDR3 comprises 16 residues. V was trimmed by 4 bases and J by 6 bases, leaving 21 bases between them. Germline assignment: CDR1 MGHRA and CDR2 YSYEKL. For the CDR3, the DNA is TGCGCCAGCAGCCCGGACGTCGGATGGGGAACCGATGGCTACACCTTC. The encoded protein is CASSPDVGWGTDGYTF.

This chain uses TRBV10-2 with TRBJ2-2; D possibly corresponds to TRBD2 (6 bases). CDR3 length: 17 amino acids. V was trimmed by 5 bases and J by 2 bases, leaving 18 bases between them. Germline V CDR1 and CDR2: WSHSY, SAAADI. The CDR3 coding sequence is TGCGCCAGCAGTCCATTGGCGGGGAACCTTAACACCGGGGAGCTGTTTTTT. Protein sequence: CASSPLAGNLNTGELFF.

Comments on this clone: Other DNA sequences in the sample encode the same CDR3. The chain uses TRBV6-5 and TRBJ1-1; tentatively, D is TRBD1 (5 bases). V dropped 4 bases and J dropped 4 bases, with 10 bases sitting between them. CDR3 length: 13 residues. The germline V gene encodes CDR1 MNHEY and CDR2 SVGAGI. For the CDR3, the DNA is TGTGCCAGCAGTTTAGACAGAGGCACTGAAGCTTTCTTT. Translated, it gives CASSLDRGTEAFF.

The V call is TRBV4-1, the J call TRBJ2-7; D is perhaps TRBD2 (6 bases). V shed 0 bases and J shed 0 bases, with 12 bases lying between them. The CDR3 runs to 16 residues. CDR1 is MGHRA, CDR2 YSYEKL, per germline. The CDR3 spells CASSQESAGPSYEQYF. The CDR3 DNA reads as TGCGCCAGCAGCCAAGAATCAGCGGGTCCCTCCTACGAGCAGTACTTC.

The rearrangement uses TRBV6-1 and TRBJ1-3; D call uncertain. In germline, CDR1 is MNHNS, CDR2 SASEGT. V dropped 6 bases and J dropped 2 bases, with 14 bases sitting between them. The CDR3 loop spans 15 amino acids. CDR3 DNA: TGTGCCAGCAGCTACGACATCAACGCTGGAAACACCATATATTTT. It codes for CASSYDINAGNTIYF.

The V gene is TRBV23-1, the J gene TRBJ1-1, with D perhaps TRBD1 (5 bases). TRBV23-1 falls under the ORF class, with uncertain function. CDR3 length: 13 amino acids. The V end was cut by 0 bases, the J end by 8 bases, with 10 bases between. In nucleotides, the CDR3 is TGCGCCAGCAGTCAATCAAAGGGGAAAGAAGCTTTCTTT. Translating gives CASSQSKGKEAFF.

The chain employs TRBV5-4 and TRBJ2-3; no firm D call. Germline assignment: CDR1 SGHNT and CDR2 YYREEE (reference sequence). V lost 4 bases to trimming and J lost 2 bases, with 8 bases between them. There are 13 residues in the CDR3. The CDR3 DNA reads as TGTGCCAGCAGCCTACACTCCACAGATACGCAGTATTTT. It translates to CASSLHSTDTQYF.

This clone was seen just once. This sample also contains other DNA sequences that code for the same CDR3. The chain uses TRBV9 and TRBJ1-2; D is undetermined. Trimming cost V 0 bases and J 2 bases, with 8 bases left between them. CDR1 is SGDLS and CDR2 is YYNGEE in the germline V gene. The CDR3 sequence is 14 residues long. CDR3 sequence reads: CASSVAGANYGYTF. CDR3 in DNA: TGTGCCAGCAGCGTAGCAGGAGCCAACTATGGCTACACCTTC.

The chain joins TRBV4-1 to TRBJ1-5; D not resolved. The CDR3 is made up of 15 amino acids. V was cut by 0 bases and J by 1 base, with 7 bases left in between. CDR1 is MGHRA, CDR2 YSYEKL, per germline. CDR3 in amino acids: CASSQDINSNQPQHF. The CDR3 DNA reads TGCGCCAGCAGCCAAGATATTAACAGCAATCAGCCCCAGCATTTT.

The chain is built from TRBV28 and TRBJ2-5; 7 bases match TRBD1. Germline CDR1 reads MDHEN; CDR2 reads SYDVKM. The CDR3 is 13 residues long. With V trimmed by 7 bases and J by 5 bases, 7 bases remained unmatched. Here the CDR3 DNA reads TGTGCCAGCACCCTGACAGGGTTGGAGACCCAGTACTTC. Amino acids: CASTLTGLETQYF.

The CDR3 here is CASSEESRGYEQYF. CDR3 coding DNA: TGTGCCAGCAGCGAGGAATCAAGAGGGTACGAGCAGTACTTC. V gene TRBV9 combines with J gene TRBJ2-7; possibly TRBD2 for D (5 bases). V was shortened by 3 bases and J by 4 bases, with 14 bases between the two germline ends. The CDR3 extends over 14 amino acids. In germline, CDR1 is SGDLS, CDR2 YYNGEE.

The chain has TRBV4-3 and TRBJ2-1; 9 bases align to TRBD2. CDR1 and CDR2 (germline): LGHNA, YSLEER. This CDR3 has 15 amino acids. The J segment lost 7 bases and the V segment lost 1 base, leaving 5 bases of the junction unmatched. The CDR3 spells CASSQGYAGGNEQFF. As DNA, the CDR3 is TGCGCCAGCAGCCAAGGGTACGCGGGGGGGAATGAGCAGTTCTTC.

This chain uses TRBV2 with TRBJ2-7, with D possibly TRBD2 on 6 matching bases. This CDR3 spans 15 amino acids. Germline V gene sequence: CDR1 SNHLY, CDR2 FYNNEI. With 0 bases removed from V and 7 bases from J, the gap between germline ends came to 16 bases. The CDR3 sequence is CASSEALYGRNEQYF. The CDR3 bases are TGTGCCAGCAGTGAAGCGCTTTACGGGAGAAATGAGCAGTACTTC.

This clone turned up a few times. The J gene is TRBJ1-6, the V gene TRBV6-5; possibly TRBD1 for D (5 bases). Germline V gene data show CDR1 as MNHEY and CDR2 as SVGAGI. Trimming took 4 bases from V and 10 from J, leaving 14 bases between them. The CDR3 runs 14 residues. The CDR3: CASSWGEGGSPLHF. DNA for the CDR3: TGTGCCAGCAGTTGGGGGGAGGGTGGCTCACCCCTCCACTTT.

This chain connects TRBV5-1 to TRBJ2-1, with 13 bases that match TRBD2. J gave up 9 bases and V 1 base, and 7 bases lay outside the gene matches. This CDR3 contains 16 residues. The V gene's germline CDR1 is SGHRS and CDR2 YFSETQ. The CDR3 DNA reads TGCGCCAGCAGCTTGACGGGACTAGCGGGACGAGGTGAGCAGTTCTTC. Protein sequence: CASSLTGLAGRGEQFF.

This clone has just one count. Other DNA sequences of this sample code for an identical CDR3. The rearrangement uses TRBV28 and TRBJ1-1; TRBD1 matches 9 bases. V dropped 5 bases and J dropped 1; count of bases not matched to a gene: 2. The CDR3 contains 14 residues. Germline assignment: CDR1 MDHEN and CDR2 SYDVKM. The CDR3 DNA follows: TGTGCCAGCAGTCTGACAGGGGGGAACACTGAAGCTTTCTTT. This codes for CASSLTGGNTEAFF.